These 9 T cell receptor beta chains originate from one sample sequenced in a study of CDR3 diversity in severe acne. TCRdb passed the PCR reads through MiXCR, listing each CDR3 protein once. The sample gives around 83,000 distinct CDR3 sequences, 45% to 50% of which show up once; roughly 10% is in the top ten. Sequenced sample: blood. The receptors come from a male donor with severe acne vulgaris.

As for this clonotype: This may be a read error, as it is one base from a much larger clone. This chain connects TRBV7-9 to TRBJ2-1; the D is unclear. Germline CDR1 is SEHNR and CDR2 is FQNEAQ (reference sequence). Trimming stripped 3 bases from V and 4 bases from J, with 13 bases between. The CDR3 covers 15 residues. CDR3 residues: CASSFSGVRYNEQFF. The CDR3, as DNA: TGTGCCAGCAGCTTCTCCGGAGTTCGGTACAATGAGCAGTTCTTC.

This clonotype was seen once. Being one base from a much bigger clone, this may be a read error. DNA of the CDR3: TGTGCCAGTAGTATGAGGGACTCTTTCAATGGGCAGTTCTTC. This codes for CASSMRDSFNGQFF. The J gene is TRBJ2-1, the V gene TRBV19; D is perhaps TRBD2 (6 bases). This CDR3 contains 14 residues. In germline, CDR1 is LNHDA, CDR2 SQIVND (reference sequence). The full variable domain, its missing parts supplied by reference TRBV19 and TRBJ2-1, is DGGITQSPKYLFRKEGQNVTLSCEQNLNHDAMYWYRQDPGQGLRLIYYSQIVNDFQKGDIAEGYSVSREKKESFPLTVTSAQKNPTAFYLCASSMRDSFNGQFFGPGTRLTVL.

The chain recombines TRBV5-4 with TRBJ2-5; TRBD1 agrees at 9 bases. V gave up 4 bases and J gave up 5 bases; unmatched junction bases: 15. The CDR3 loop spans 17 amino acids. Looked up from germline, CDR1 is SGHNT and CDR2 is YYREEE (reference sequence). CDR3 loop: CASSTDQQGAKGETQYF. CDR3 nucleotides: TGTGCCAGCAGCACAGATCAACAGGGGGCTAAGGGGGAGACCCAGTACTTC.

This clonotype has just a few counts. The CDR3 protein is CASIDGYNEQFF. In nucleotides, the CDR3 is TGTGCCAGCATCGACGGGTACAATGAGCAGTTCTTC. The rearrangement links TRBV28 to TRBJ2-1, with D uncertain. The CDR3 loop spans 12 amino acids. V lost 7 bases and J 4 bases, leaving 8 bases between the germline ends. The V gene's germline CDR1 is MDHEN and CDR2 SYDVKM.

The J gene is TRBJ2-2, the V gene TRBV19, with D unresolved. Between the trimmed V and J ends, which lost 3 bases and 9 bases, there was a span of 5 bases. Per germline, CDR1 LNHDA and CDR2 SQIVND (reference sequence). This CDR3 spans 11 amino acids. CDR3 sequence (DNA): TGTGCCAGTAGTATTACAAGGGAGCTGTTTTTT. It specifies CASSITRELFF. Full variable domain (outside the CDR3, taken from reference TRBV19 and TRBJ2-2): DGGITQSPKYLFRKEGQNVTLSCEQNLNHDAMYWYRQDPGQGLRLIYYSQIVNDFQKGDIAEGYSVSREKKESFPLTVTSAQKNPTAFYLCASSITRELFFGEGSRLTVL.

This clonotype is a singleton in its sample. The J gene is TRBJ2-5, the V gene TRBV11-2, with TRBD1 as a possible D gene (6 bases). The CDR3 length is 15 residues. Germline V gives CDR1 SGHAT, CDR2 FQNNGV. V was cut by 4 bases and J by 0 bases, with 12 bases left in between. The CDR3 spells CASSSGAGDQETQYF. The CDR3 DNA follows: TGTGCCAGCAGCTCAGGGGCCGGGGACCAAGAGACCCAGTACTTC.

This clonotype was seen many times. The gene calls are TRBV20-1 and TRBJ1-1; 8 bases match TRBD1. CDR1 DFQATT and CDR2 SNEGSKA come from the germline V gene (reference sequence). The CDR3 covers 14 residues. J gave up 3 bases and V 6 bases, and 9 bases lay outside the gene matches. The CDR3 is CSAIPGGAYTEAFF. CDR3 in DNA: TGCAGTGCCATCCCAGGGGGCGCGTACACTGAAGCTTTCTTT.

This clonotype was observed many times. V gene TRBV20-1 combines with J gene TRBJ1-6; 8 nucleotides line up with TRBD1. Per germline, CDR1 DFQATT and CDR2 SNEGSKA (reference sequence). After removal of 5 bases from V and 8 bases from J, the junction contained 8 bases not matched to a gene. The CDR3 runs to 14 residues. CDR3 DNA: TGCAGTGCTCCCCAACAGGGGGTTTATTCACCCCTCCACTTT. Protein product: CSAPQQGVYSPLHF.

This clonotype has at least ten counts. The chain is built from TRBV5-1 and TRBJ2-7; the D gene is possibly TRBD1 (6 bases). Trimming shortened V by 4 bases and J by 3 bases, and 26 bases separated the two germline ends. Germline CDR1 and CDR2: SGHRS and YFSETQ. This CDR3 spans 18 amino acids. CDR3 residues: CASSQNPTGQRVIYEQYF. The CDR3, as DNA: TGCGCCAGCAGCCAAAATCCGACAGGCCAACGGGTTATCTACGAGCAGTACTTC. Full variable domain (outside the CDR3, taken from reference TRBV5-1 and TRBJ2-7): KAGVTQTPRYLIKTRGQQVTLSCSPISGHRSVSWYQQTPGQGLQFLFEYFSETQRNKGNFPGRFSGRQFSNSRSEMNVSTLELGDSALYLCASSQNPTGQRVIYEQYFGPGTRLTVT.